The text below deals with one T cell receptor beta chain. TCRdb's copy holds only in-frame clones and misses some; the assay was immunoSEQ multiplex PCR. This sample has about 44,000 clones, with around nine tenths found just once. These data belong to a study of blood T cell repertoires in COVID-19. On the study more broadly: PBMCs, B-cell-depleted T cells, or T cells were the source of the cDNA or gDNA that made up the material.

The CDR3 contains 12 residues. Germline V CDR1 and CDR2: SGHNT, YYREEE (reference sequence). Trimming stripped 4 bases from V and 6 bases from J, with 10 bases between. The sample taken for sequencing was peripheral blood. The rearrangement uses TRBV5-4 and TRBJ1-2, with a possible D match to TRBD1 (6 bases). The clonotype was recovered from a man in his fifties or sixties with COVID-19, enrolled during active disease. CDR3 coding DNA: TGTGCCAGCAGCCGAGGACAGAATGGCTACACCTTC. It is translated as CASSRGQNGYTF. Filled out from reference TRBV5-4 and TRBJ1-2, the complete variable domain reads ETGVTQSPTHLIKTRGQQVTLRCSSQSGHNTVSWYQQALGQGPQFIFQYYREEENGRGNFPPRFSGLQFPNYSSELNVNALELDDSALYLCASSRGQNGYTFGSGTRLTVV.